The 4 T cell receptor beta chains presented below share a single source sample, sequenced in a study of cytotoxic CD8 clonotypes in ibrutinib-treated CLL. The method was immunoSEQ multiplex PCR; TCRdb's version includes in-frame clones alone and lacks a portion of them. Among 250,000 to 350,000 clones listed, 76% were seen once. The starting material was PBMCs, obtained at disease progression, from a patient treated with ibrutinib. The receptors stem from a human donor with chronic lymphocytic leukemia.

The chain employs TRBV7-8 and TRBJ2-3; 7 nucleotides align to TRBD1. With V trimmed by 5 bases and J by 6 bases, 5 bases remained unmatched. Germline V gene sequence: CDR1 SGHVS, CDR2 FQNEAQ. The CDR3 is 13 residues long. The CDR3 DNA sequence: TGTGCCAGCAGCACTACAGGGGTTGATACGCAGTATTTT. It codes for CASSTTGVDTQYF.

The DNA for the CDR3 is TGTGCCAGCAGTTACTCCGGGGCTTGGGAGACCCAGTACTTC. This sequence encodes CASSYSGAWETQYF. This rearrangement joins TRBV6-6 to TRBJ2-5; perhaps D is TRBD1 or TRBD2 (5 bases each). CDR1 MNHNY and CDR2 SVGAGI come from the germline V gene (reference sequence). Trimming left V 0 bases short and J 5 bases short, with 10 bases between. The CDR3 extends over 14 amino acids.

This clone was counted a few times. The chain has TRBV28 and TRBJ2-7, with 8 bases fitting TRBD1. Germline V gene lookup returns CDR1 MDHEN and CDR2 SYDVKM. V dropped 5 bases and J dropped 10; count of bases not matched to a gene: 13. This CDR3 region has 14 residues. The CDR3 DNA follows: TGTGCCAGCAGTACCTCGGGACAGGTCTTTCTTCAGTACTTC. It yields the protein CASSTSGQVFLQYF.

This rearrangement joins TRBV7-2 to TRBJ2-2; 12 nucleotides match TRBD2. Trimming cost V 1 base and J 5 bases; bases outside gene matches: 2. The CDR3 is 16 residues long. Looked up from germline, CDR1 is SGHTA and CDR2 is FQGNSA. The CDR3 region has the DNA TGTGCCAGCAGCTTAGAGGGACTAGCGGGTACCGGGGAGCTGTTTTTT. Protein sequence: CASSLEGLAGTGELFF.